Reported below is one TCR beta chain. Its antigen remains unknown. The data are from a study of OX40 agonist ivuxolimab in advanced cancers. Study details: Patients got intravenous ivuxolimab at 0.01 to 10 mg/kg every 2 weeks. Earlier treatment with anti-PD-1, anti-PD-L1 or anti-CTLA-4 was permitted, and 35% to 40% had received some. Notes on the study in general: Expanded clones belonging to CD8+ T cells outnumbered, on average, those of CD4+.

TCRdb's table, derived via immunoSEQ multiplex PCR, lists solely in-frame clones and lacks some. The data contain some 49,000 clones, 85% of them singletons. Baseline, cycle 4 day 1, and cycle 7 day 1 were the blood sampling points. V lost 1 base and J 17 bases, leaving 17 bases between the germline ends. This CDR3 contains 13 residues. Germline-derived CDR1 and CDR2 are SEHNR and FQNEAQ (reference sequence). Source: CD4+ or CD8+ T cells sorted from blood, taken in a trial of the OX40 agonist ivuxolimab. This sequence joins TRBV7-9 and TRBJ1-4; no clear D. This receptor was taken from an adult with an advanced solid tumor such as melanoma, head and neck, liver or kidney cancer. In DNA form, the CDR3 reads TGTGCCAGCAGCTTAGACTCGGACCGCATCGCATTTTTT. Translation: CASSLDSDRIAFF.